Detailed here is one T cell receptor (beta chain). The CDR3 runs to 17 residues. The ends lost 6 bases at V and 0 bases at J; junction bases unmatched: 13. Germline CDR1 reads MDHEN; CDR2 reads SYDVKM. Repertoires were generated with immunoSEQ multiplex PCR, while TCRdb's copy carries only in-frame clones and drops some. The data contain around 67,000 clones, about 90% of them seen just once; the ten biggest clones take up roughly 5.2%. This specimen belongs to a study of blood T cell repertoires in COVID-19. Overall study context: Samples came from the United States, Italy and Spain, spanning acute and convalescent COVID-19.

The sample comprised peripheral blood. The TCR was taken from a man in his fifties with active COVID-19. The chain carries TRBV28 and TRBJ2-5, with 7 positions matching TRBD1. CDR3 sequence (DNA): TGTGCCAGCAGCCTACTGGCCCTACAGGGGTACCAAGAGACCCAGTACTTC. Translation: CASSLLALQGYQETQYF.